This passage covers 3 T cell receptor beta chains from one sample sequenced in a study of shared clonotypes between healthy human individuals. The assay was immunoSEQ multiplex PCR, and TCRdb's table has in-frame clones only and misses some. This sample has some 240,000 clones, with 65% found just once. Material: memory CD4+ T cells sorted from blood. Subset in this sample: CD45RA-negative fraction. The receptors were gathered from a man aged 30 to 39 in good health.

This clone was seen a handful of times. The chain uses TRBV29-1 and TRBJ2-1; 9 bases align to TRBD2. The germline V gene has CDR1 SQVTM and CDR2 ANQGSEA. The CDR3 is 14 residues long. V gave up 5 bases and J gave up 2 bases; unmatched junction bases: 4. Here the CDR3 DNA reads TGCAGCGTTCTTAGCGGGAGCCCCTACAATGAGCAGTTCTTC. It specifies CSVLSGSPYNEQFF.

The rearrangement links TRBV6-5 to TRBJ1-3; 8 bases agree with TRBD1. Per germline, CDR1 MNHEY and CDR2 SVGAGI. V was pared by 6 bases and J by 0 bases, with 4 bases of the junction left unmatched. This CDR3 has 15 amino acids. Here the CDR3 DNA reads TGTGCCAGCAGCCTGGGGACAGGCTCTGGAAACACCATATATTTT. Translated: CASSLGTGSGNTIYF.

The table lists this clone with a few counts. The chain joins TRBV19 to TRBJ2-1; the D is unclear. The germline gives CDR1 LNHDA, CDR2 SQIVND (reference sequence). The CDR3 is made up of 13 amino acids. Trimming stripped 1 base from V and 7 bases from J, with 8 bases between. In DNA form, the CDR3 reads TGTGCCAGTAGTATAGTGAGGAAGAATGAGCAGTTCTTC. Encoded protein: CASSIVRKNEQFF.